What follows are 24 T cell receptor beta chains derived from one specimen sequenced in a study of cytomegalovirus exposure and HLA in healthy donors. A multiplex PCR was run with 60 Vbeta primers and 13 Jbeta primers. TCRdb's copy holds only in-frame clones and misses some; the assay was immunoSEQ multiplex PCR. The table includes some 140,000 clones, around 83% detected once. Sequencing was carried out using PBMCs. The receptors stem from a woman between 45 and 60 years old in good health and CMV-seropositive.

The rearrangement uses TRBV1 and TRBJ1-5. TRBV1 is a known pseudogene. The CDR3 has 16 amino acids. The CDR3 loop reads CTSSQDLPVINQPQHF. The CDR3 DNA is TGCACCAGCAGCCAAGACCTCCCGGTCATCAATCAGCCCCAGCATTTT.

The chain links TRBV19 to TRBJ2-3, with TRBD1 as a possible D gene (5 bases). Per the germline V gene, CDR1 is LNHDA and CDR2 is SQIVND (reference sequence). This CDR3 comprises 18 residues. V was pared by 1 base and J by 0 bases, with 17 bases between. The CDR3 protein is CASSIVGPSVSSTDTQYF. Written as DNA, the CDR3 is TGTGCCAGTAGTATAGTGGGGCCTTCAGTCTCAAGCACAGATACGCAGTATTTT.

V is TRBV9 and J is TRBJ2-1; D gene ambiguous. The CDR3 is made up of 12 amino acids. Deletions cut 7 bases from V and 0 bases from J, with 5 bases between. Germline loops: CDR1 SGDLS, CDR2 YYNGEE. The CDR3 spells CASGLSYNEQFF. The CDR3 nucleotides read TGTGCCAGCGGCCTCTCCTACAATGAGCAGTTCTTC.

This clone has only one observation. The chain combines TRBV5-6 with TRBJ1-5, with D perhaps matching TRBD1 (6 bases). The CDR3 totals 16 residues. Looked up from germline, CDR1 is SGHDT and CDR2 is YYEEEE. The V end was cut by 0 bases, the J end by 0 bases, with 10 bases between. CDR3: CASSLGTVHSNQPQHF. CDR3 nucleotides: TGTGCCAGCAGCTTGGGGACAGTCCATAGCAATCAGCCCCAGCATTTT. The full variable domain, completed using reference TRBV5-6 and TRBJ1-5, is DAGVTQSPTHLIKTRGQQVTLRCSPKSGHDTVSWYQQALGQGPQFIFQYYEEEERQRGNFPDRFSGHQFPNYSSELNVNALLLGDSALYLCASSLGTVHSNQPQHFGDGTRLSIL.

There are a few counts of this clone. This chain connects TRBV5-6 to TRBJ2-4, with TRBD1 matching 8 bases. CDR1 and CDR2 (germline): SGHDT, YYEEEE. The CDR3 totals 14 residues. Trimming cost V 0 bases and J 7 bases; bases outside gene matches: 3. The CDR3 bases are TGTGCCAGCAGCTTGGCCGGACAGGGTAACATTCAGTACTTC. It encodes CASSLAGQGNIQYF.

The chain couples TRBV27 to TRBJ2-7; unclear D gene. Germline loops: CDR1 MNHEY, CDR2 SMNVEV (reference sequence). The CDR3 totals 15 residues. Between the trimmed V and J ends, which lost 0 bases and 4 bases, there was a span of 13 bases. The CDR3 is CASSLSAVGRYEQYF. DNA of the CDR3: TGTGCCAGCAGTTTATCCGCGGTCGGCAGATACGAGCAGTACTTC.

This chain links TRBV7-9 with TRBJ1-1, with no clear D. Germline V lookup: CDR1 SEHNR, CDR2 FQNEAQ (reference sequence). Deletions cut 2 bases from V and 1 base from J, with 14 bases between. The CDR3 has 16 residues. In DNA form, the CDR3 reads TGTGCCAGCAGCTTAAGAGGGTTGGAGGGGAACACTGAAGCTTTCTTT. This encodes CASSLRGLEGNTEAFF.

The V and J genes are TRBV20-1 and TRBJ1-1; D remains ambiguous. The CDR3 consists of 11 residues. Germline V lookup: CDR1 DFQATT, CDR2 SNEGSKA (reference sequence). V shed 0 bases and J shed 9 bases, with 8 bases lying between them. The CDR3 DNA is TGCAGTGCTAGAGATCATTCTAAAGCTTTCTTT. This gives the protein CSARDHSKAFF.

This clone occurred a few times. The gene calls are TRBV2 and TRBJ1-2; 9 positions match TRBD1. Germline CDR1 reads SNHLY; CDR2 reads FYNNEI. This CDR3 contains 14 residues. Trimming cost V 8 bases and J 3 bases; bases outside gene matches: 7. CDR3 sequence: CASRRDRVDYGYTF. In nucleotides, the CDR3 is TGTGCCAGCCGTAGGGACAGGGTAGACTATGGCTACACCTTC.

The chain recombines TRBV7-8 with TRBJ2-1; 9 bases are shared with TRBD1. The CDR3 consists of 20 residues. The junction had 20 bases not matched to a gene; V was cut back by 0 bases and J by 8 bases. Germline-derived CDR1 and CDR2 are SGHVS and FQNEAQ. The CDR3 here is CASSLALVGQGPYIVDEQFF. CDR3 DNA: TGTGCCAGCAGCTTAGCGCTAGTGGGACAGGGACCCTACATCGTCGATGAGCAGTTCTTC.

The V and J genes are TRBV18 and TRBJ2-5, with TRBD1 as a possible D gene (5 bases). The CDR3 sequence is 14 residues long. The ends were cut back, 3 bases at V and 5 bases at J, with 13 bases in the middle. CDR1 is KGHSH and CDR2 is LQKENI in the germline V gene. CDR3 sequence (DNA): TGTGCCAGCTCACCGGCAGGGTTCGATGAGACCCAGTACTTC. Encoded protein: CASSPAGFDETQYF.

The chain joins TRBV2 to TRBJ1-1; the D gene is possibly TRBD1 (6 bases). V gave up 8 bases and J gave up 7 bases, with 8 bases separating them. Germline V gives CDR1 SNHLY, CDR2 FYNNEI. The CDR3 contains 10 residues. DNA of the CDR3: TGTGCCAGCGTAGGGGGTGAAGCTTTCTTT. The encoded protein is CASVGGEAFF. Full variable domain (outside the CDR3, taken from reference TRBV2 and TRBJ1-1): EPEVTQTPSHQVTQMGQEVILRCVPISNHLYFYWYRQILGQKVEFLVSFYNNEISEKSEIFDDQFSVERPDGSNFTLKIRSTKLEDSAMYFCASVGGEAFFGQGTRLTVV.

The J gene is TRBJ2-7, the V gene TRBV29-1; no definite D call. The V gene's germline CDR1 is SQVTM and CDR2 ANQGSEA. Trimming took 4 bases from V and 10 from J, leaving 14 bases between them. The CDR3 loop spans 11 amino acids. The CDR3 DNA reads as TGCAGCGTTGGTGCAGGATACCCTCAGTACTTC. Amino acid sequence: CSVGAGYPQYF.

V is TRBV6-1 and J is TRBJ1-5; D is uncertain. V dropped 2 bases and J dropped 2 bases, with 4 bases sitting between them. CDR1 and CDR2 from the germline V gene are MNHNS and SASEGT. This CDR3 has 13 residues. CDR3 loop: CASSESGNQPQHF. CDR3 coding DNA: TGTGCCAGCAGTGAATCGGGCAATCAGCCCCAGCATTTT.

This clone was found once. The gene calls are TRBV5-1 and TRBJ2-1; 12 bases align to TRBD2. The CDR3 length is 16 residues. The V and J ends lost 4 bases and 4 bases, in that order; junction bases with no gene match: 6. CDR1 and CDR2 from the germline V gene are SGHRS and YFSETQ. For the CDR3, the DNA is TGCGCCAGCAGCCCTGGACTAGCGGGGACTTACAATGAGCAGTTCTTC. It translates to CASSPGLAGTYNEQFF.

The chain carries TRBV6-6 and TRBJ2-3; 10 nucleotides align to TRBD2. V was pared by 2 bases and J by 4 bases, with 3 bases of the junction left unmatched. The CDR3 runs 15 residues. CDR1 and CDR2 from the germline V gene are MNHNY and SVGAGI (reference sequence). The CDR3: CASSYVAGGSDTQYF. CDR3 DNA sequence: TGTGCCAGCAGTTACGTAGCGGGGGGATCAGATACGCAGTATTTT.

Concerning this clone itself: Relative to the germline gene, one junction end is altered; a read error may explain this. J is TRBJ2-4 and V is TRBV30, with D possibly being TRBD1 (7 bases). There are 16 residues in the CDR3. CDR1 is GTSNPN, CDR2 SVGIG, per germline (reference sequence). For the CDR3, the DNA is TGTGCCTGGAGTGGCCCTCGGGGGACAGCCAAAAACAGTCAGTACTTC. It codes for CAWSGPRGTAKNSQYF.

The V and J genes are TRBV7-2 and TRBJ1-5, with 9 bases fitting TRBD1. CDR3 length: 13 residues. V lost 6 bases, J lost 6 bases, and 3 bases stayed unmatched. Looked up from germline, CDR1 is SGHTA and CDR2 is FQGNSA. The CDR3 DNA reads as TGTGCCAGCAGACAGGGGGCTCGTCAGCCCCAGCATTTT. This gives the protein CASRQGARQPQHF.

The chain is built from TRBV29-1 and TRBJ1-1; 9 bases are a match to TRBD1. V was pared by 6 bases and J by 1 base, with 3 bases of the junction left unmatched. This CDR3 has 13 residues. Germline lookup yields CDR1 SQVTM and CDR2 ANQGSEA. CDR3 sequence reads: CSVGQGWNTEAFF. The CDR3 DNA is TGCAGCGTGGGACAGGGATGGAACACTGAAGCTTTCTTT.

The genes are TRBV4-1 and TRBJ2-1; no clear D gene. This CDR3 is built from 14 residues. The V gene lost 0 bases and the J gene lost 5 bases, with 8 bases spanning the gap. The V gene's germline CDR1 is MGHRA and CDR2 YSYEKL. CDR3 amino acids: CASSQDRLNNEQFF. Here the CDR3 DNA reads TGCGCCAGCAGCCAAGATCGACTCAACAATGAGCAGTTCTTC.

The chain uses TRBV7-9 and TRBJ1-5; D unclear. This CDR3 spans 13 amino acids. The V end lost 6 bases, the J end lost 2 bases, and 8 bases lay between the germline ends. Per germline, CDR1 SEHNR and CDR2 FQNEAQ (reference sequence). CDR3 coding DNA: TGTGCCAGCAGTATCGGGGGCAATCAGCCCCAGCATTTT. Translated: CASSIGGNQPQHF.

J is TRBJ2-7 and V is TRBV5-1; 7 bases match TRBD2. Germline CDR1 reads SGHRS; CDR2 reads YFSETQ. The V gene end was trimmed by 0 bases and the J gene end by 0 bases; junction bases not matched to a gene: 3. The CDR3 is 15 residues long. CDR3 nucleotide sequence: TGCGCCAGCAGCTTGGTTGGCGGGAGCTCCTACGAGCAGTACTTC. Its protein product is CASSLVGGSSYEQYF. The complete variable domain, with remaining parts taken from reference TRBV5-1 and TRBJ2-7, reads KAGVTQTPRYLIKTRGQQVTLSCSPISGHRSVSWYQQTPGQGLQFLFEYFSETQRNKGNFPGRFSGRQFSNSRSEMNVSTLELGDSALYLCASSLVGGSSYEQYFGPGTRLTVT.

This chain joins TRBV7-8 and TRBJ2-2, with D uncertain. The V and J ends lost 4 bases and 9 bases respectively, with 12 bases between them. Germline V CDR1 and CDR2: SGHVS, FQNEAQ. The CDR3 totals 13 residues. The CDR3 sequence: CASSSHQVRELFF. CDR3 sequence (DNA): TGTGCCAGCAGCTCCCACCAGGTCCGGGAGCTGTTTTTT.

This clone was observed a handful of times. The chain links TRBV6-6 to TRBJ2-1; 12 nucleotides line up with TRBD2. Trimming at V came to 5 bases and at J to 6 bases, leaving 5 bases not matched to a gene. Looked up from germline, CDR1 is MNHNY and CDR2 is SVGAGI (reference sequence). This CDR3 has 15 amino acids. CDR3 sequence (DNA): TGTGCCAGCAGTCAGACTAGCGGGGGTGGCAATGAGCAGTTCTTC. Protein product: CASSQTSGGGNEQFF.